A single T cell receptor (beta chain) is shown here with its context. The record originates from a study of T cells in Graves' hyperthyroidism and ophthalmopathy. Researchers amplified the TCR beta CDR3 regions from RNA transcripts. A set of HTBI primers served as the primers for a first-round RT-PCR of the TCR CDR3. One entry per CDR3 protein, called by TCRdb with MiXCR from the multiplex PCR reads. The data hold some 490,000 distinct CDR3 sequences, with 16% observed a single time. Germline V gene sequence: CDR1 DFQATT, CDR2 SNEGSKA (reference sequence). The CDR3 runs to 14 residues. The V end lost 3 bases, the J end lost 2 bases, and 11 bases lay between the germline ends.

This sequence joins TRBV20-1 and TRBJ1-5, with no clear D. This clonotype was obtained from a woman aged 25 to 39 with Graves' ophthalmopathy. Sequencing was carried out using blood. CDR3 sequence reads: CSAREPRGNQPQHF. The CDR3, as DNA: TGCAGTGCTAGGGAGCCGCGGGGCAATCAGCCCCAGCATTTT.